The 20 T cell receptor beta chains below were found in one sample sequenced in a study of CD8+CD57+ T cells in acquired aplastic anemia. Using genomic DNA as the template, TCR beta VDJ and CDR3 profiling was carried out. From the reads, TCRdb called clonotypes with MiXCR, one entry per CDR3 protein. The sample shows 180,000 or so distinct CDR3 sequences, around half of them seen only once. The authors sequenced patients whose flow cytometry had shown CD8+CD57+ cell expansion. The sample comprised sorted CD4+, CD8+, or CD8+CD57+ T cells (not recorded which) from PBMCs. The receptors come from a human donor with aplastic anemia.

This clonotype was picked up many times. The chain couples TRBV6-1 to TRBJ2-7; 7 nucleotides match TRBD2. The CDR3 sequence is 15 residues long. The germline V gene encodes CDR1 MNHNS and CDR2 SASEGT. V shed 3 bases, J shed 2 bases, and the junction held 7 bases outside the gene matches. The CDR3 region has the DNA TGTGCCAGCAGTGATAAGGGAGGGTTCACCTACGAGCAGTACTTC. It codes for CASSDKGGFTYEQYF.

This clonotype was recorded at least ten times. The J gene is TRBJ1-1, the V gene TRBV6-5; no definite D call. Trimming removed 0 bases from V and 6 bases from J, with 17 bases in between. CDR1 is MNHEY, CDR2 SVGAGI, per germline. This CDR3 is built from 16 residues. The CDR3 region has the DNA TGTGCCAGCAGTTACTCGAGTCAAACGCTTCCAGCTGAAGCTTTCTTT. Amino acid sequence: CASSYSSQTLPAEAFF.

With respect to this clonotype: This may be a read error: a much more frequent sequence differs by one nucleotide. The V gene is TRBV6-1, the J gene TRBJ1-6; 10 bases match TRBD1. Germline lookup yields CDR1 MNHNS and CDR2 SASEGT. The trim removed 5 bases at V and 8 bases at J, leaving 6 bases unmatched. This CDR3 comprises 15 residues. CDR3 sequence (DNA): TGTGCCAGCAGTCCGGACAGGGGGAGTGATTCACCCCTCCACTTT. It is translated as CASSPDRGSDSPLHF.

A few counts support this clonotype. The rearrangement uses TRBV20-1 and TRBJ2-2; D remains unclear. V dropped 3 bases and J dropped 6 bases, with 5 bases sitting between them. The CDR3 is 11 amino acids. Germline CDR1 DFQATT, CDR2 SNEGSKA (reference sequence). CDR3 region: CSASKAGELFF. The DNA of the CDR3 is TGCAGTGCTAGTAAGGCCGGGGAGCTGTTTTTT.

This rearrangement joins TRBV20-1 to TRBJ2-7; 10 bases match TRBD1. This CDR3 region has 15 residues. V was clipped by 0 bases and J by 2 bases; unmatched bases: 4. Germline V gene lookup returns CDR1 DFQATT and CDR2 SNEGSKA (reference sequence). The CDR3 protein is CSARDPGQGPYEQYF. The CDR3 DNA is TGCAGTGCTAGAGACCCGGGACAGGGGCCCTACGAGCAGTACTTC.

The chain is built from TRBV5-6 and TRBJ2-3; D not certain. CDR3 length equals 14 residues. Germline V gene data show CDR1 as SGHDT and CDR2 as YYEEEE. Between the trimmed V and J ends, which lost 0 bases and 1 base, there was a span of 6 bases. CDR3 bases: TGTGCCAGCAGCTTGGTTGTCGGCACAGATACGCAGTATTTT. Translated: CASSLVVGTDTQYF.

This clonotype occurred many times. CDR3 bases: TGCAGCGGCAAGACCGGGACAGGGTGGTTTGGTGAAGCTTTCTTT. Translating it yields CSGKTGTGWFGEAFF. The chain has TRBV29-1 and TRBJ1-1, with 9 bases aligning to TRBD1. There are 15 residues in the CDR3. Looked up from germline, CDR1 is SQVTM and CDR2 is ANQGSEA. V lost 7 bases and J lost 7; bases outside the gene matches: 16.

There are many counts of this clonotype. The chain carries TRBV10-3 and TRBJ2-7; D possibly corresponds to TRBD2 (6 bases). Trimming removed 3 bases at V and 4 bases at J, with 13 bases between. Germline CDR1 is ENHRY and CDR2 is SYGVKD. The CDR3 totals 14 residues. The CDR3 protein is CAISDEVAAYEQYF. CDR3 nucleotide sequence: TGTGCCATCAGTGACGAGGTAGCGGCTTACGAGCAGTACTTC.

Concerning this clonotype itself: Given a much more abundant clone one base away, this may be a read error. The chain recombines TRBV13 with TRBJ2-2, with 9 nucleotides matching TRBD2. The ends lost 5 bases at V and 7 bases at J; junction bases unmatched: 14. The CDR3 length is 17 residues. CDR1 and CDR2 from the germline V gene are PRHDT and FYEKMQ (reference sequence). In nucleotides, the CDR3 is TGTGCCAGCAGCGATAGAGCCAGCGGGAGGCACATCGGGGAGCTGTTTTTT. Its protein product is CASSDRASGRHIGELFF. Full variable domain (outside the CDR3, taken from reference TRBV13 and TRBJ2-2): AAGVIQSPRHLIKEKRETATLKCYPIPRHDTVYWYQQGPGQDPQFLISFYEKMQSDKGSIPDRFSAQQFSDYHSELNMSSLELGDSALYFCASSDRASGRHIGELFFGEGSRLTVL.

The chain combines TRBV24-1 with TRBJ1-5; 7 bases match TRBD1. The length of the CDR3 is 15 residues. The V segment lost 5 bases and the J segment 4 bases; nucleotides outside the gene matches: 7. Per the germline V gene, CDR1 is KGHDR and CDR2 is SFDVKD. The CDR3 protein is CATSASRRGNQPQHF. The CDR3 DNA sequence: TGTGCCACCAGTGCAAGCCGCAGGGGGAATCAGCCCCAGCATTTT.

The V gene is TRBV24-1, the J gene TRBJ2-3; no reliable D call. The CDR3 length is 13 residues. Germline V CDR1 and CDR2: KGHDR, SFDVKD. V was shortened by 4 bases and J by 6 bases, with 10 bases between the two germline ends. In nucleotides, the CDR3 is TGTGCCACCAGTGACCCCGGATCGGATACGCAGTATTTT. The encoded protein is CATSDPGSDTQYF.

The table lists this clonotype with a few counts. A much bigger clone sits one base away, suggesting this may be a read error. The chain joins TRBV7-2 to TRBJ2-5; D tentatively reads TRBD1 or TRBD2 (5 bases each). CDR1 and CDR2 (germline): SGHTA, FQGNSA. The CDR3 runs 13 residues. The ends were cut back, 4 bases at V and 5 bases at J, with 11 bases in the middle. Here the CDR3 reads CASSSGTRETQYF. In DNA, the CDR3 is TGTGCCAGCAGCTCAGGGACCCGGGAGACCCAGTACTTC.

This clonotype was detected ten times or more. The chain joins TRBV7-2 to TRBJ1-5; D might be TRBD1 (5 bases). Trimming removed 4 bases at V and 10 bases at J, with 20 bases between. The CDR3 contains 15 residues. Germline values: CDR1 SGHTA, CDR2 FQGNSA. The CDR3 loop reads CASSYSGTARGPQHF. The DNA of the CDR3 is TGTGCCAGCAGCTACTCCGGGACGGCGCGGGGACCCCAGCATTTT.

The V call is TRBV29-1, the J call TRBJ2-7, with 9 bases aligning to TRBD1. Germline CDR1 reads SQVTM; CDR2 reads ANQGSEA. This CDR3 spans 16 amino acids. V shed 0 bases and J 0 bases; nucleotides not matched to a gene: 6. The CDR3 sequence is CSVEDTGTGTSYEQYF. DNA for the CDR3: TGCAGCGTTGAAGATACAGGGACAGGGACCTCCTACGAGCAGTACTTC.

The chain is built from TRBV5-8 and TRBJ1-1; no definite D call. The CDR3 is 13 residues long. The V and J ends lost 7 bases and 2 bases respectively, with 12 bases between them. Germline CDR1 and CDR2: SGHTS and YDEGEE. The CDR3 is CASHPGPNTEAFF. DNA of the CDR3: TGTGCCAGCCACCCCGGACCTAACACTGAAGCTTTCTTT.

This clonotype was picked up a small number of times. The chain couples TRBV3-1 to TRBJ1-6; D not certain. With 0 bases removed from V and 0 bases from J, the gap between germline ends came to 9 bases. This CDR3 comprises 17 residues. Germline loops: CDR1 LGHDT, CDR2 YNNKEL (reference sequence). For the CDR3, the DNA is TGTGCCAGCAGCCAAGATTTGGCGAGCTCCTATAATTCACCCCTCCACTTT. Protein: CASSQDLASSYNSPLHF.

This clonotype came up many times. This sequence joins TRBV7-8 and TRBJ2-7; 8 positions agree with TRBD1. Germline CDR1 is SGHVS and CDR2 is FQNEAQ. The CDR3 consists of 17 residues. Trimming took 2 bases from V and 0 from J; bases not matched to a gene: 9. CDR3 protein: CASSLQWGQVSSYEQYF. In nucleotides, the CDR3 is TGTGCCAGCAGCTTACAATGGGGACAGGTCAGCTCCTACGAGCAGTACTTC.

This clonotype was picked up many times. CDR3 sequence (DNA): TGTGCCAGTAGTAATGTAGCGGACTACACCTTC. This sequence encodes CASSNVADYTF. V and J are TRBV19 and TRBJ1-2; D is unclear. Looked up from germline, CDR1 is LNHDA and CDR2 is SQIVND (reference sequence). The CDR3 is 11 amino acids. V lost 4 bases, J lost 10 bases, and 10 bases lay in between.

This clonotype was counted between two and nine times. The chain links TRBV19 to TRBJ2-7, with D perhaps TRBD1 or TRBD2 (6 bases each). Trimming took 5 bases from V and 0 from J, leaving 11 bases between them. From germline, CDR1 is LNHDA and CDR2 SQIVND (reference sequence). The CDR3 extends over 14 amino acids. This chain's CDR3 is CASSSGGSSYEQYF. The CDR3 bases are TGTGCCAGTAGTTCCGGGGGCAGCTCCTACGAGCAGTACTTC.

This clonotype has a count of ten or more. The J gene is TRBJ1-1, the V gene TRBV20-1, with D perhaps TRBD1 (5 bases). The CDR3 loop spans 13 amino acids. With 3 bases removed from V and 5 bases from J, the gap between germline ends came to 13 bases. CDR1 and CDR2 (germline): DFQATT, SNEGSKA (reference sequence). The CDR3 is CSARIQWGTEAFF. The CDR3 DNA is TGCAGTGCTAGGATCCAGTGGGGGACTGAAGCTTTCTTT.